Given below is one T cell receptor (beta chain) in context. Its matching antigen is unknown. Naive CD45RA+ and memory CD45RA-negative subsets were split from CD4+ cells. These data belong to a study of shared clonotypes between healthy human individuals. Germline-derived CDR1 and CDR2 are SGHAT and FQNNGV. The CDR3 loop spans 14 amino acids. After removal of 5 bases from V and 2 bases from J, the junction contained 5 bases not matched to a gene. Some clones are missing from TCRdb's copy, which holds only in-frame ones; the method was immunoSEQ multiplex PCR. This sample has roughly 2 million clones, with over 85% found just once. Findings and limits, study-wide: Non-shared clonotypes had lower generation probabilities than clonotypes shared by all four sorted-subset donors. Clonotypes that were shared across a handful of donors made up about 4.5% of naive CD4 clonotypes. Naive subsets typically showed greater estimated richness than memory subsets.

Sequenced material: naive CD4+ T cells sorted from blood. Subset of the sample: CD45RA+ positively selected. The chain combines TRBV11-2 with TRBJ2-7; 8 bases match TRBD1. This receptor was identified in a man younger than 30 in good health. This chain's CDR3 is CASSPGGMPYEQYF. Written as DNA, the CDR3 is TGTGCCAGCAGCCCAGGGGGCATGCCCTACGAGCAGTACTTC.